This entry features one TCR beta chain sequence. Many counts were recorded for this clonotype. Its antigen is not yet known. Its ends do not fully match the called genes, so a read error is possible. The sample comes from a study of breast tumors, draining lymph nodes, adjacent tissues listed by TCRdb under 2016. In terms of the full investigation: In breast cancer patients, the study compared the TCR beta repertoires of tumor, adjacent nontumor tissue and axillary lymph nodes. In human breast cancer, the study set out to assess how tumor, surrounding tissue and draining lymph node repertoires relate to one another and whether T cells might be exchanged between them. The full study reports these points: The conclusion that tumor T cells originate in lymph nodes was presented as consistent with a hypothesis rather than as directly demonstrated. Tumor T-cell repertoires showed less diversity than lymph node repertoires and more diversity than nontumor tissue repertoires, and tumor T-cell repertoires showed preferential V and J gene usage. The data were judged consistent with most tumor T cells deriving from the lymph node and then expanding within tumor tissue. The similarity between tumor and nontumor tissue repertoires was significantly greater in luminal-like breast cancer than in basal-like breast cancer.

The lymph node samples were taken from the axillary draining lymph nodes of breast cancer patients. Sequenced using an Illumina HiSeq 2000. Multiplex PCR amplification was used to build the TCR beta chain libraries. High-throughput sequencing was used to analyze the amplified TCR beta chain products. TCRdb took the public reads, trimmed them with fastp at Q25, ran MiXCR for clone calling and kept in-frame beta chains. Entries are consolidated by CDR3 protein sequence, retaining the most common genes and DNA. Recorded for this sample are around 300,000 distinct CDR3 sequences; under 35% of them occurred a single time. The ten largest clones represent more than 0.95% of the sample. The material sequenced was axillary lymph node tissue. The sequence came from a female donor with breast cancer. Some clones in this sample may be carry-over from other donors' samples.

The CDR3 sequence is CASGLATGETQHF. The base sequence is TGTGCTAGTGGTTTGGCCACGGGGGAGACCCAGCACTTC. This sequence uses TRBV12-5 and TRBJ2-5, with TRBD2 perhaps the D gene, on 6 matching bases. Including the terminal cysteine and phenylalanine, the CDR3 comprises 13 residues. Only the CDR3 portion is preserved as DNA: 39 bases, with reading frame beginning at the first base. From a lookup of the germline V gene, CDR1 and CDR2 are LGHNT and FRNRAP.